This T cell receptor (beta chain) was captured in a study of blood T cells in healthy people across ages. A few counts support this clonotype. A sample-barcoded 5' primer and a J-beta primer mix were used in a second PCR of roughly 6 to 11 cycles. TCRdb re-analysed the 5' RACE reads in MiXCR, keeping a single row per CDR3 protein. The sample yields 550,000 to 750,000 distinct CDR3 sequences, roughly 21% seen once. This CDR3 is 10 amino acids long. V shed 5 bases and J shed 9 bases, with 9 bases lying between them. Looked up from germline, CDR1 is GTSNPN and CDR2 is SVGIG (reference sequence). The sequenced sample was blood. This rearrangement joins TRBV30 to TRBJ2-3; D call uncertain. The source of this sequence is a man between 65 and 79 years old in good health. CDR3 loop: CAWGRITQYF. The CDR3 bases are TGTGCCTGGGGACGTATCACGCAGTATTTT. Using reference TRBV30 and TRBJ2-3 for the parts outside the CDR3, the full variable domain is SQTIHQWPATLVQPVGSPLSLECTVEGTSNPNLYWYRQAAGRGLQLLFYSVGIGQISSEVPQNLSASRPQDRQFILSSKKLLLSDSGFYLCAWGRITQYFGPGTRLTVL.